Below are 31 T cell receptor beta chains sequenced from a single sample in a study of neoadjuvant anti-PD-1 for oral cavity cancer. Noted time point: after neoadjuvant nivolumab, at surgical resection. Clones were sequenced by immunoSEQ multiplex PCR, and TCRdb holds only the in-frame ones, with some missing. In the table there are 13,000 to 15,000 clones, 65% to 85% of which are singletons. Sequencing was performed on PBMCs, taken after nivolumab (anti-PD-1) treatment. Source of these receptors: a person aged 35-79 years with oral cavity squamous cell carcinoma.

The V gene is TRBV30, the J gene TRBJ2-7; no reliable D call. V shed 1 base and J shed 3 bases, with 10 bases lying between them. The CDR3 runs 13 residues. The V gene's germline CDR1 is GTSNPN and CDR2 SVGIG (reference sequence). DNA of the CDR3: TGTGCCTGGAGTGATGGACCAGGCTACGAGCAGTACTTC. It encodes CAWSDGPGYEQYF.

This chain links TRBV19 with TRBJ1-1; D may be TRBD1 (6 bases). The germline V gene encodes CDR1 LNHDA and CDR2 SQIVND (reference sequence). This CDR3 has 14 amino acids. Trimming took 3 bases from V and 4 from J, leaving 12 bases between them. CDR3 in DNA: TGTGCCAGTAGTATCTCTGGGGGCGGCACTGAAGCTTTCTTT. Translated, it gives CASSISGGGTEAFF.

The chain carries TRBV6-6 and TRBJ1-5; weak D call: TRBD1 (5 bases). This CDR3 spans 15 amino acids. Germline CDR1 is MNHNY and CDR2 is SVGAGI (reference sequence). Trimming left V 2 bases short and J 5 bases short, with 13 bases between. The CDR3 region is CASSYKGRSDQPQHF. For the CDR3, the DNA is TGTGCCAGCAGTTACAAGGGACGGTCCGATCAGCCCCAGCATTTT.

The chain joins TRBV11-2 to TRBJ2-1, with 8 bases lining up with TRBD1. With V trimmed by 5 bases and J by 7 bases, 10 bases remained unmatched. Germline loops: CDR1 SGHAT, CDR2 FQNNGV. The CDR3 is 15 residues long. CDR3 in amino acids: CASSEGQGRWNEQFF. Written as DNA, the CDR3 is TGTGCCAGCAGCGAAGGACAGGGAAGGTGGAATGAGCAGTTCTTC.

The rearrangement links TRBV28 to TRBJ2-3, with 8 nucleotides matching TRBD1. Unmatched junction bases numbered 3, after V lost 1 base and J lost 0 bases. This CDR3 is 16 amino acids long. Germline loops: CDR1 MDHEN, CDR2 SYDVKM. The CDR3 loop is CASSLSQGASTDTQYF. CDR3 nucleotide sequence: TGTGCCAGCAGTTTATCCCAGGGGGCTAGCACAGATACGCAGTATTTT.

By share of the sample, this clone is medium-sized. The chain recombines TRBV7-6 with TRBJ2-2; 12 nucleotides match TRBD1. V dropped 4 bases and J dropped 4; count of bases not matched to a gene: 1. Germline loops: CDR1 SGHVS, CDR2 FNYEAQ. There are 15 residues in the CDR3. The DNA of the CDR3 is TGTGCCAGCAGCTCGGGACAGGGGGCCACCGGGGAGCTGTTTTTT. Protein: CASSSGQGATGELFF.

The chain couples TRBV7-9 to TRBJ2-1; 9 nucleotides agree with TRBD1. V shed 8 bases and J 4 bases; nucleotides not matched to a gene: 6. The CDR3 loop spans 14 amino acids. The germline CDR1 and CDR2 sequences are SEHNR and FQNEAQ (reference sequence). For the CDR3, the DNA is TGTGCCAGCGACGACAGGGGGGTTTACAATGAGCAGTTCTTC. This encodes CASDDRGVYNEQFF. Complete variable domain (other parts from reference TRBV7-9 and TRBJ2-1): DTGVSQNPRHKITKRGQNVTFRCDPISEHNRLYWYRQTLGQGPEFLTYFQNEAQLEKSRLLSDRFSAERPKGSFSTLEIQRTEQGDSAMYLCASDDRGVYNEQFFGPGTRLTVL.

The chain couples TRBV5-4 to TRBJ1-3; 8 nucleotides match TRBD1. The CDR3 runs 17 residues. V lost 0 bases to trimming and J lost 4 bases; unmatched junction nucleotides: 9. The V gene's germline CDR1 is SGHNT and CDR2 YYREEE (reference sequence). CDR3 DNA sequence: TGTGCCAGCAGCTTGGGGCACTCGACAGGGGCGGGAAACACCATATATTTT. Translation: CASSLGHSTGAGNTIYF.

The CDR3 bases are TGTGCCAGCAGTTATTCAGGGAAACGAAACACCATATATTTT. It yields the protein CASSYSGKRNTIYF. The rearrangement links TRBV6-5 to TRBJ1-3, with a possible D match to TRBD1 (5 bases). The germline V gene has CDR1 MNHEY and CDR2 SVGAGI. V shed 3 bases and J shed 5 bases, with 11 bases lying between them. The CDR3 loop spans 14 amino acids.

This chain connects TRBV30 to TRBJ2-7; tentatively, D is TRBD1 or TRBD2 (5 bases each). Trimming pared 7 bases from V and 1 base from J, leaving 14 bases between. Germline loops: CDR1 GTSNPN, CDR2 SVGIG (reference sequence). The CDR3 is made up of 13 amino acids. The CDR3 bases are TGTGCCTCGGGACCCGGGAAATCCTACGAGCAGTACTTC. It is translated as CASGPGKSYEQYF.

V is TRBV29-1 and J is TRBJ1-3, with D possibly TRBD1 on 5 matching bases. V lost 1 base and J lost 3, with 13 bases in between. The CDR3 is made up of 15 amino acids. Per germline, CDR1 SQVTM and CDR2 ANQGSEA. CDR3 protein: CSVEGGGGIGNTIYF. In nucleotides, the CDR3 is TGCAGCGTTGAAGGGGGGGGAGGGATTGGAAACACCATATATTTT.

The V call is TRBV19, the J call TRBJ2-7; 8 nucleotides agree with TRBD2. This CDR3 region has 17 residues. Germline V gene sequence: CDR1 LNHDA, CDR2 SQIVND (reference sequence). Trimming cost V 4 bases and J 4 bases; bases outside gene matches: 15. The CDR3 spells CASSTGRAGANIYEQYF. The CDR3 DNA is TGTGCCAGTAGTACAGGTAGAGCGGGAGCCAATATATACGAGCAGTACTTC.

This chain connects TRBV10-3 to TRBJ2-1; D may be TRBD2 (5 bases). The CDR3 sequence is 12 residues long. V gave up 0 bases and J gave up 15 bases, with 12 bases separating them. The V gene's germline CDR1 is ENHRY and CDR2 SYGVKD. Written as DNA, the CDR3 is TGTGCCATCAGTGAGTCGGGAGCGTCCCTGTTCTTC. Translation gives CAISESGASLFF.

This chain joins TRBV6-6 and TRBJ2-3; no clear D gene. The length of the CDR3 is 13 residues. V was shortened by 7 bases and J by 3 bases, with 11 bases between the two germline ends. Per germline, CDR1 MNHNY and CDR2 SVGAGI (reference sequence). CDR3 sequence: CASTPSVTDTQYF. CDR3 nucleotides: TGTGCCAGCACCCCTAGTGTGACAGATACGCAGTATTTT.

In this sample, this clone turned up once. This rearrangement joins TRBV5-6 to TRBJ1-5, with unresolved D. The CDR3 has 12 amino acids. CDR1 SGHDT and CDR2 YYEEEE come from the germline V gene. V was shortened by 3 bases and J by 7 bases, with 8 bases between the two germline ends. The CDR3 loop is CASSSLDQPQHF. CDR3 bases: TGTGCCAGCAGCTCCCTTGACCAGCCCCAGCATTTT. Using reference TRBV5-6 and TRBJ1-5 for the parts outside the CDR3, the full variable domain is DAGVTQSPTHLIKTRGQQVTLRCSPKSGHDTVSWYQQALGQGPQFIFQYYEEEERQRGNFPDRFSGHQFPNYSSELNVNALLLGDSALYLCASSSLDQPQHFGDGTRLSIL.

This sequence joins TRBV7-9 and TRBJ2-6; 9 bases are a match to TRBD1. V shed 10 bases, J shed 0 bases, and the junction held 10 bases outside the gene matches. Looked up from germline, CDR1 is SEHNR and CDR2 is FQNEAQ (reference sequence). CDR3 length: 17 residues. CDR3 nucleotide sequence: TGTGCCACCCGCGGGGGACAGGGAGGCTCTGGGGCCAACGTCCTGACTTTC. Translated, it gives CATRGGQGGSGANVLTF.

The CDR3 spells CAWSNSGRGQPQHF. DNA of the CDR3: TGTGCCTGGAGTAATTCGGGGAGGGGTCAGCCCCAGCATTTT. The chain carries TRBV30 and TRBJ1-5; possible D gene TRBD1, 5 bases. Germline V lookup: CDR1 GTSNPN, CDR2 SVGIG (reference sequence). The ends were cut back, 2 bases at V and 6 bases at J, with 14 bases in the middle. The CDR3 extends over 14 amino acids.

The chain carries TRBV9 and TRBJ1-1, with 11 positions matching TRBD1. The V segment lost 3 bases and the J segment 9 bases; nucleotides outside the gene matches: 7. Germline V gene lookup returns CDR1 SGDLS and CDR2 YYNGEE. This CDR3 is built from 14 residues. As DNA, the CDR3 is TGTGCCAGCAGCGGTAGGGGGACAGGGGGGAAAGCTTTCTTT. Translating gives CASSGRGTGGKAFF.

V and J are TRBV13 and TRBJ2-7; 10 nucleotides line up with TRBD2. The germline V gene encodes CDR1 PRHDT and CDR2 FYEKMQ (reference sequence). The CDR3 is 14 residues long. V lost 5 bases, J lost 3 bases, and 4 bases stayed unmatched. DNA for the CDR3: TGTGCCAGCAGCAGCAGCGGGAGGGGCTACGAGCAGTACTTC. This codes for CASSSSGRGYEQYF.

The V gene is TRBV19, the J gene TRBJ2-7; weak D call: TRBD2 (7 bases). Trimming took off 4 bases at V and 6 bases at J, with 16 bases between the two ends. This CDR3 region has 14 residues. Germline assignment: CDR1 LNHDA and CDR2 SQIVND (reference sequence). CDR3 loop: CASSTSGVRGEQYF. CDR3 nucleotides: TGTGCCAGTAGTACTAGCGGAGTCAGGGGCGAGCAGTACTTC.

The rearrangement joins TRBV28 to TRBJ1-5; weak D call: TRBD1 (5 bases). Germline CDR1 MDHEN, CDR2 SYDVKM. Trimming pared 3 bases from V and 4 bases from J, leaving 13 bases between. The CDR3 spans 15 residues. CDR3 sequence: CASSFRGRDNQPQHF. Written as DNA, the CDR3 is TGTGCCAGCAGTTTCCGGGGACGGGATAATCAGCCCCAGCATTTT.

The chain is built from TRBV4-2 and TRBJ2-7, with D perhaps being TRBD1 or TRBD2 (6 bases each). The germline V and J ends were trimmed by 1 base and 9 bases, with 22 bases remaining between them. Germline assignment: CDR1 LGHNA and CDR2 YNFKEQ. The CDR3 spans 16 residues. The CDR3 DNA is TGTGCCAGCAGCCAAGGCCCCGGGACAAGCTGGGGGGTGCAGTACTTC. Its translation: CASSQGPGTSWGVQYF.

V usage is TRBV5-4 and J usage is TRBJ2-7, with D perhaps being TRBD1 or TRBD2 (5 bases each). This CDR3 is built from 14 residues. CDR1 is SGHNT and CDR2 is YYREEE in the germline V gene (reference sequence). V was clipped by 0 bases and J by 2 bases, with 9 bases between them. CDR3 sequence reads: CASSLDGGTYEQYF. The CDR3 DNA sequence: TGTGCCAGCAGCTTGGATGGGGGAACCTACGAGCAGTACTTC.

Here the CDR3 reads CASSLDRGTEAFF. CDR3 DNA sequence: TGTGCCAGCAGCTTGGACAGGGGGACTGAAGCTTTCTTT. The chain combines TRBV11-2 with TRBJ1-1; 10 nucleotides agree with TRBD1. CDR1 SGHAT and CDR2 FQNNGV come from the germline V gene. CDR3 size: 13 residues. Trimming removed 3 bases from V and 5 bases from J; junction bases left unmatched: 0.

This clone has a handful of counts. The chain combines TRBV6-4 with TRBJ2-7; TRBD1 agrees at 9 bases. The germline V gene encodes CDR1 MRHNA and CDR2 SNTAGT. V gave up 3 bases and J gave up 1 base; unmatched junction bases: 4. The CDR3 spans 15 residues. The CDR3 DNA reads TGTGCCAGCAGTGAAGACGGGACAGGGTCCTACGAGCAGTACTTC. Amino acids: CASSEDGTGSYEQYF.

The chain has TRBV15 and TRBJ2-1; 10 bases map to TRBD2. The CDR3 is 17 amino acids. CDR1 and CDR2 from the germline V gene are LNHNV and YYDKDF (reference sequence). The junction had 11 bases not matched to a gene; V was cut back by 1 base and J by 8 bases. The CDR3 spells CATSRVLAGLPGYEQFF. The CDR3 coding sequence is TGTGCCACCAGCAGAGTACTAGCGGGATTACCCGGCTATGAGCAGTTCTTC.

The chain is built from TRBV7-9 and TRBJ1-2; D is perhaps TRBD1 (5 bases). V was trimmed by 5 bases and J by 3 bases, leaving 10 bases between them. CDR1 is SEHNR and CDR2 is FQNEAQ in the germline V gene (reference sequence). The CDR3 has 13 residues. DNA of the CDR3: TGTGCCAGCAGCCGGGGGTCGCACTATGGCTACACCTTC. Residues: CASSRGSHYGYTF. Based on the CDR3 plus reference TRBV7-9 and TRBJ1-2, the full variable domain is DTGVSQNPRHKITKRGQNVTFRCDPISEHNRLYWYRQTLGQGPEFLTYFQNEAQLEKSRLLSDRFSAERPKGSFSTLEIQRTEQGDSAMYLCASSRGSHYGYTFGSGTRLTVV.

The chain links TRBV6-1 to TRBJ1-2; no firm D call. The V gene lost 2 bases and the J gene lost 2 bases, with 12 bases spanning the gap. CDR1 and CDR2 (germline): MNHNS, SASEGT. The CDR3 has 15 amino acids. This CDR3 reads CASSELAANNYGYTF. CDR3 DNA sequence: TGTGCCAGCAGTGAACTGGCGGCAAACAACTATGGCTACACCTTC.

This clone was detected once. This chain joins TRBV4-1 and TRBJ1-1; no clear D gene. From germline, CDR1 is MGHRA and CDR2 YSYEKL. This CDR3 comprises 14 residues. Trimming pared 4 bases from V and 2 bases from J, leaving 11 bases between. DNA for the CDR3: TGCGCCAGCAGCCCCGGAGGGAGTAACACTGAAGCTTTCTTT. Its protein is CASSPGGSNTEAFF.

This chain uses TRBV5-4 with TRBJ2-2, with 8 bases identical to TRBD2. Germline lookup yields CDR1 SGHNT and CDR2 YYREEE (reference sequence). The V segment lost 0 bases and the J segment 4 bases; nucleotides outside the gene matches: 8. There are 17 residues in the CDR3. The CDR3: CASSLAGGTVSTGELFF. The DNA of the CDR3 is TGTGCCAGCAGCTTGGCGGGGGGGACGGTGAGCACCGGGGAGCTGTTTTTT.

The V gene is TRBV4-1, the J gene TRBJ2-1, with 11 bases identical to TRBD2. The V and J ends lost 0 bases and 5 bases, in that order; junction bases with no gene match: 3. CDR1 and CDR2 from the germline V gene are MGHRA and YSYEKL. The CDR3 extends over 16 amino acids. In nucleotides, the CDR3 is TGCGCCAGCAGCCAAGAAACGACTAGCGGGAACAATGAGCAGTTCTTC. This encodes CASSQETTSGNNEQFF.